This entry describes one T cell receptor beta chain. Produced via immunoSEQ multiplex PCR; TCRdb's table is partial and in-frame only. The sample holds roughly 220,000 clones, 75% to 90% seen once. The sample originates from a study of blood T cell repertoires in COVID-19. Turning to the study itself: Nucleic acid was either cDNA or gDNA, and it came from T cells, B-cell-depleted T cells, or PBMCs.

CDR3 length: 17 residues. Trimming at V came to 1 base and at J to 1 base, leaving 5 bases not matched to a gene. Germline CDR1 SGHNT, CDR2 YYREEE (reference sequence). The chain employs TRBV5-4 and TRBJ1-4; the match to TRBD1 covers 9 bases. Sequenced sample: PBMCs or T cells enriched from blood (not recorded which). This clonotype was obtained from a woman aged 18-29 years in a cohort exposed to, infected with or recovered from COVID-19 (not recorded which). CDR3 nucleotides: TGTGCCAGCAGCTTGAGGGACAGGGACAAAACTAATGAAAAACTGTTTTTT. Its translation is CASSLRDRDKTNEKLFF.